This T cell receptor beta chain was found in a study of blood T cells in healthy people across ages. General study findings and limits: Older age went with lower TCR beta diversity per million T cells, in a roughly linear way. More naive CD4+ cells and higher diversity were found in long-lived than in aged donors.

Worth noting for this clonotype: Its target is unknown.

Then a second PCR, running about 6 to 11 cycles, was carried out with a sample-barcoded 5' primer and a J-beta primer mix. One entry per CDR3 protein results from TCRdb running MiXCR on the 5' RACE reads. The data contain 980,000 or so distinct CDR3 sequences, roughly 50% of them seen just once; the ten biggest clones take up roughly 12%. The CDR3 consists of 16 residues. Germline V gene data show CDR1 as SQVTM and CDR2 as ANQGSEA. Trimming took off 4 bases at V and 8 bases at J, with 24 bases between the two ends. The study drew donors from healthy Caucasian individuals in Russia aged roughly 6 to 90.

Sequencing was performed on blood. This receptor was identified in a man aged 25-45 years in good health. The chain recombines TRBV29-1 with TRBJ2-1; D not certain. As DNA, the CDR3 is TGCAGCGTTGCCGACCCTACAGCTTCCAGCTTGGATGAGCAGTTCTTC. This gives the protein CSVADPTASSLDEQFF.